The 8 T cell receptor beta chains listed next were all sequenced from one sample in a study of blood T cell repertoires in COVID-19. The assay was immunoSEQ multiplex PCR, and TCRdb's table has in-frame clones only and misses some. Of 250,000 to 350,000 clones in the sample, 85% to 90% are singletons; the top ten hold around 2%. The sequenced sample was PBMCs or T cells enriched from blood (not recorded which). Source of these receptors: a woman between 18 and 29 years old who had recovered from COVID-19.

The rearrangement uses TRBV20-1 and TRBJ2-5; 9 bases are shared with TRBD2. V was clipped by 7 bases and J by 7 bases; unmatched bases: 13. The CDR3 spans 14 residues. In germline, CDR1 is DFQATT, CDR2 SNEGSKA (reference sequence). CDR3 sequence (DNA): TGCAGTGTTAGTAGCGGGGGACCCTTTTGGACCCAGTACTTC. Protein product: CSVSSGGPFWTQYF.

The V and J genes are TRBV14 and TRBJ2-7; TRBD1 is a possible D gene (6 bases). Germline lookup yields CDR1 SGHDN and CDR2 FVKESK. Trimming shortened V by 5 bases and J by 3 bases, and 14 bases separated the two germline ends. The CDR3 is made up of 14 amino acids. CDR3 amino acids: CASSKSGTLYEQYF. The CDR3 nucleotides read TGTGCCAGCAGCAAGTCCGGGACACTCTACGAGCAGTACTTC. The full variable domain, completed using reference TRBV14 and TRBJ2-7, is EAGVTQFPSHSVIEKGQTVTLRCDPISGHDNLYWYRRVMGKEIKFLLHFVKESKQDESGMPNNRFLAERTGGTYSTLKVQPAELEDSGVYFCASSKSGTLYEQYFGPGTRLTVT.

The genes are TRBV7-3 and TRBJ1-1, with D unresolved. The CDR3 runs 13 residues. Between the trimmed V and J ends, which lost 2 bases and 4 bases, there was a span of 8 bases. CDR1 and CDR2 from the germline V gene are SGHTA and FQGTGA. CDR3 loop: CASSLFVSTEAFF. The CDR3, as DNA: TGTGCCAGCAGCTTATTCGTGAGCACTGAAGCTTTCTTT. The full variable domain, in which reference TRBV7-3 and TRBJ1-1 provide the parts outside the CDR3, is GAGVSQTPSNKVTEKGKYVELRCDPISGHTALYWYRQSLGQGPEFLIYFQGTGAADDSGLPNDRFFAVRPEGSVSTLKIQRTERGDSAVYLCASSLFVSTEAFFGQGTRLTVV.

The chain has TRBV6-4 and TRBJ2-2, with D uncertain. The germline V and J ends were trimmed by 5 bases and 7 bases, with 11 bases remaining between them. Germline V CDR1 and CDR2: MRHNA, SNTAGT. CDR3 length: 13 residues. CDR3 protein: CASSPSEVGELFF. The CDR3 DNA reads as TGTGCCAGCAGTCCTTCCGAGGTCGGGGAGCTGTTTTTT.

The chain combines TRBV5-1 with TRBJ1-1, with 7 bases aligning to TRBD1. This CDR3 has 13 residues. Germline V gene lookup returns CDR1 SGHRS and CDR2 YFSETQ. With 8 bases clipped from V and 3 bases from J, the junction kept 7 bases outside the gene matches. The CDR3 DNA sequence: TGCGCCAGTCGACTTGACAGGGACACTGAAGCTTTCTTT. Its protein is CASRLDRDTEAFF.

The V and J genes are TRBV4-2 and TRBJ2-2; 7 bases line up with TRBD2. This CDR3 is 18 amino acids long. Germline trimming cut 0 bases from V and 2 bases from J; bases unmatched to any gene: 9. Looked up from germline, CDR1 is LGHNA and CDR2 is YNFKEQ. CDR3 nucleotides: TGTGCCAGCAGCCAAGATCCCAGCGGGGAGTTAAACACCGGGGAGCTGTTTTTT. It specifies CASSQDPSGELNTGELFF.

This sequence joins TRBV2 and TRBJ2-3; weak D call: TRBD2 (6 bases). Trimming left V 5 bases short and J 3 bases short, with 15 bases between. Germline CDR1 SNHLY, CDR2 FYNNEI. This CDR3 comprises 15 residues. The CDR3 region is CASSRRGTWTDTQYF. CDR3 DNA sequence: TGTGCCAGCAGTAGGAGGGGTACCTGGACAGATACGCAGTATTTT. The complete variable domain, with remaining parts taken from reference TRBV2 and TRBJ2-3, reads EPEVTQTPSHQVTQMGQEVILRCVPISNHLYFYWYRQILGQKVEFLVSFYNNEISEKSEIFDDQFSVERPDGSNFTLKIRSTKLEDSAMYFCASSRRGTWTDTQYFGPGTRLTVL.

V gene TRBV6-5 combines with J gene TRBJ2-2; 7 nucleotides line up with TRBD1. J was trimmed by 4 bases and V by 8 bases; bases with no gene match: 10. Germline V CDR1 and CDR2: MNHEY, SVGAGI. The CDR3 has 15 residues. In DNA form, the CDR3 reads TGTGCCAGCCACCCCCGACAGGGAAGCACCGGGGAGCTGTTTTTT. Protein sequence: CASHPRQGSTGELFF.